This T cell receptor (beta chain) was sequenced during a study of cytomegalovirus exposure and HLA in healthy donors. The CDR3 extends over 15 amino acids. V lost 4 bases and J lost 0, with 10 bases in between. The germline V gene has CDR1 MNHNS and CDR2 SASEGT. The PCR contained 60 Vbeta and 13 Jbeta primers. TCRdb keeps only in-frame clones here, not all; method: immunoSEQ multiplex PCR. Of about 140,000 clones detected, approximately 70% appear once; the ten largest clones hold 6.5%. The chain recombines TRBV6-1 with TRBJ1-3; D uncertain. This receptor was taken from a woman aged 55-70 years in good health and CMV-seronegative. Material: PBMCs. The CDR3 reads CASSGSHHSGNTIYF. The DNA for the CDR3 is TGTGCCAGCAGTGGCTCACACCACTCTGGAAACACCATATATTTT.